The 29 T cell receptor beta chains in this list originate from one sample, sequenced in a study of T cells in Graves' hyperthyroidism and ophthalmopathy (dated by TCRdb to about 2019). The library was built by means of multiplex PCR. The sequencer listed for this sample is Illumina HiSeq 2000. Amplification of TCR beta CDR3 regions was carried out from RNA transcripts. The first round of RT-PCR for the TCR CDR3 was performed with the HTBI primer set and the Qiagen OneStep RT-PCR kit. TCRdb cleaned the public reads at Q25 with fastp, built clones with MiXCR and kept in-frame beta chains. Rows matching on CDR3 protein sequence are summarized as one entry with the most common DNA and genes. This sample is represented by 500,000 to 600,000 distinct CDR3 sequences; 15% to 20% of them were singletons. The top ten clones comprise about half of the sample. Sequenced input: blood. Receptors originate from a man between 40 and 49 years old with Graves' ophthalmopathy.

As to this clonotype: A read error is possible here, since a much larger clone lies one base away. The rearrangement links TRBV28 to TRBJ1-1; the match to TRBD1 covers 8 bases. CDR1 is MDHEN, CDR2 SYDVKM, per germline. Trimming cost V 8 bases and J 5 bases; bases outside gene matches: 7. This CDR3 has 13 residues. The CDR3 DNA reads TGTGCCAGCGCCGGCAGGGGGCGTACTGAAGCTTTCTTT. It specifies CASAGRGRTEAFF.

This clonotype has at least ten counts. The V and J genes are TRBV15 and TRBJ2-3; 10 nucleotides align to TRBD2. The CDR3 covers 16 residues. V was clipped by 2 bases and J by 1 base; unmatched bases: 3. Germline CDR1 reads LNHNV; CDR2 reads YYDKDF (reference sequence). The chain's CDR3 is CATSRTGTSGTDTQYF. The CDR3 nucleotides are TGTGCCACCAGCAGAACCGGGACTAGCGGCACAGATACGCAGTATTTT.

The V and J genes are TRBV3-1 and TRBJ1-2; D is unresolved. V was shortened by 4 bases and J by 5 bases, with 8 bases between the two germline ends. The germline V gene encodes CDR1 LGHDT and CDR2 YNNKEL (reference sequence). The CDR3 loop spans 12 amino acids. CDR3 nucleotides: TGTGCCAGCAGCCTGCAGAGATATGGCTACACCTTC. Protein product: CASSLQRYGYTF.

The chain uses TRBV11-2 and TRBJ1-1; TRBD1 aligns across 7 bases. V trimming: 4 bases; J trimming: 7 bases; junction bases outside the gene matches: 9. The CDR3 has 14 residues. Looked up from germline, CDR1 is SGHAT and CDR2 is FQNNGV. CDR3 sequence (DNA): TGTGCCAGCAGCTCGACAGGGACCGCCGGTGAAGCTTTCTTT. This codes for CASSSTGTAGEAFF.

The rearrangement uses TRBV12-3 or TRBV12-4 and TRBJ2-5, with 10 bases that match TRBD2. The CDR3 has 13 residues. V was clipped by 4 bases and J by 9 bases; unmatched bases: 5. CDR3 nucleotide sequence: TGTGCCAGCAGTTCTAGCGGGGGTTCGGCCCAGTACTTC. Translated, it gives CASSSSGGSAQYF.

In this sample, this clonotype turned up many times. The chain joins TRBV18 to TRBJ1-2; maybe TRBD1 (6 bases). This CDR3 region has 13 residues. The germline CDR1 and CDR2 sequences are KGHSH and LQKENI. Trimming left V 5 bases short and J 8 bases short, with 15 bases between. This CDR3 reads CASSAGARMGYTF. The DNA of the CDR3 is TGTGCCAGCTCAGCGGGGGCTCGAATGGGCTACACCTTC.

A note on this clonotype: A much larger clonotype is one base distant, so this may be a read error. The chain has TRBV20-1 and TRBJ2-1, with 11 positions matching TRBD2. This CDR3 comprises 15 residues. The germline V gene encodes CDR1 DFQATT and CDR2 SNEGSKA (reference sequence). CDR3 in amino acids: CSTRAGTSGYNEQFF. Written as DNA, the CDR3 is TGCAGTACTAGAGCAGGGACTAGCGGTTACAATGAGCAGTTCTTC.

This clonotype was observed many times. The genes are TRBV5-1 and TRBJ2-5; 15 nucleotides match TRBD2. V lost 4 bases to trimming and J lost 6 bases; unmatched junction nucleotides: 7. There are 16 residues in the CDR3. CDR1 is SGHRS and CDR2 is YFSETQ in the germline V gene. CDR3 residues: CASSVGTSGGLKTQYF. The DNA of the CDR3 is TGCGCCAGCAGCGTAGGGACTAGCGGGGGGCTGAAGACCCAGTACTTC.

This clonotype was seen more than once but under ten times. V and J are TRBV20-1 and TRBJ2-3, with 10 nucleotides matching TRBD2. The CDR3 is 15 residues long. Losses at the gene ends were 6 bases for V and 2 bases for J; bases not matched to a gene: 8. The V gene's germline CDR1 is DFQATT and CDR2 SNEGSKA (reference sequence). CDR3 residues: CSAKKSGGATDTQYF. CDR3 coding DNA: TGCAGTGCCAAGAAGAGCGGGGGGGCCACAGATACGCAGTATTTT.

The V and J genes are TRBV6-2 or TRBV6-3 and TRBJ2-2; maybe TRBD2 (5 bases). Trimming took 8 bases from V and 4 from J, leaving 14 bases between them. The CDR3 has 14 residues. CDR1 MNHEY and CDR2 SVGEGT come from the germline V gene. The CDR3 loop reads CASQDGLVTGELFF. The CDR3 DNA is TGTGCCAGCCAAGACGGACTCGTCACCGGGGAGCTGTTTTTT.

This chain joins TRBV7-2 and TRBJ1-6; D might be TRBD1 (6 bases). Trimming removed 3 bases at V and 6 bases at J, with 15 bases between. The CDR3 spans 16 residues. Germline assignment: CDR1 SGHTA and CDR2 FQGNSA. The CDR3 region has the DNA TGTGCCAGCAGCTTTGGGGGGAGGGGGACTAATTCACCCCTCCACTTT. Protein sequence: CASSFGGRGTNSPLHF.

This clonotype was found once. Sequence at one end of the junction differs from germline and may be a read error. The rearrangement uses TRBV7-9 and TRBJ2-2; D is ambiguous. The CDR3 is 14 residues long. Germline CDR1 is SEHNR and CDR2 is FQNEAQ (reference sequence). CDR3 loop: CVSSPNKNTGELFF. The CDR3 region has the DNA TGTGTCAGCAGCCCAAATAAGAACACCGGGGAGCTGTTTTTT.

This clonotype has a count of ten or more. V is TRBV12-3 or TRBV12-4 and J is TRBJ1-5; D may be TRBD1 (6 bases). The CDR3 extends over 16 amino acids. Between the trimmed V and J ends, which lost 3 bases and 4 bases, there was a span of 16 bases. The CDR3 region is CASSFGLGTSNQPQHF. The CDR3 coding sequence is TGTGCCAGCAGTTTTGGGTTGGGGACATCAAATCAGCCCCAGCATTTT.

This clonotype has only a few counts. The gene calls are TRBV7-3 and TRBJ1-1; D call uncertain. The CDR3 runs 13 residues. The ends were cut back, 4 bases at V and 8 bases at J, with 14 bases in the middle. Germline V CDR1 and CDR2: SGHTA, FQGTGA. For the CDR3, the DNA is TGTGCCAGCAGCTCCCAGAGTGTAGGGGAAGCTTTCTTT. Amino acid sequence: CASSSQSVGEAFF. Together with reference TRBV7-3 and TRBJ1-1, the CDR3 gives the full variable domain: GAGVSQTPSNKVTEKGKYVELRCDPISGHTALYWYRQSLGQGPEFLIYFQGTGAADDSGLPNDRFFAVRPEGSVSTLKIQRTERGDSAVYLCASSSQSVGEAFFGQGTRLTVV.

The chain links TRBV20-1 to TRBJ2-7; tentative D call: TRBD2 (7 bases). Germline CDR1 is DFQATT and CDR2 is SNEGSKA (reference sequence). The CDR3 totals 16 residues. Trimming took 3 bases from V and 8 from J, leaving 26 bases between them. The CDR3 sequence: CSASQRGGAKIIKQYF. The CDR3 region has the DNA TGCAGTGCTAGCCAGAGGGGGGGGGCTAAAATTATCAAGCAGTACTTC.

This clonotype was observed a few times. V usage is TRBV3-1 and J usage is TRBJ1-2; D ambiguous. V was shortened by 1 base and J by 4 bases, with 13 bases between the two germline ends. Germline V gene lookup returns CDR1 LGHDT and CDR2 YNNKEL (reference sequence). This CDR3 has 15 residues. CDR3 in DNA: TGTGCCAGCAGCCAAGCAGCGGGGTCAACCTATGGCTACACCTTC. It is translated as CASSQAAGSTYGYTF.

The rearrangement joins TRBV20-1 to TRBJ2-7; 11 nucleotides align to TRBD2. Unmatched junction bases numbered 6, after V lost 5 bases and J lost 6 bases. Germline V gives CDR1 DFQATT, CDR2 SNEGSKA (reference sequence). CDR3 length: 13 amino acids. The CDR3 region has the DNA TGCAGTGCTTCCCTTAGCGGGAGGGGCGAGCAGTACTTC. Translation gives CSASLSGRGEQYF.

The chain joins TRBV6-1 to TRBJ2-7, with 12 bases lining up with TRBD2. J lost 1 base, V lost 5 bases, and 3 bases had no gene match. Germline V gene data show CDR1 as MNHNS and CDR2 as SASEGT. The CDR3 totals 15 residues. The CDR3 bases are TGTGCCAGCAGTTCTAGCGGGAGGGTATCCTACGAGCAGTACTTC. It is translated as CASSSSGRVSYEQYF.

The V gene is TRBV20-1, the J gene TRBJ2-5; D gene ambiguous. V lost 5 bases to trimming and J lost 5 bases, with 18 bases between them. The CDR3 is made up of 14 amino acids. Germline CDR1 DFQATT, CDR2 SNEGSKA (reference sequence). The CDR3 DNA is TGCAGTGCTGCCCTCGACCCGAAGAGGGAGACCCAGTACTTC. Its translation: CSAALDPKRETQYF.

The CDR3: CASSRSGAPEQYF. The CDR3 DNA reads TGTGCCAGCAGTAGAAGCGGGGCGCCCGAGCAGTATTTT. The chain is built from TRBV12-3 or TRBV12-4 and TRBJ2-3; the match to TRBD2 covers 7 bases. The CDR3 is made up of 13 amino acids. Trimming cost V 5 bases and J 11 bases; bases outside gene matches: 10.

The V gene is TRBV7-3, the J gene TRBJ2-1; D unresolved. The CDR3 is 15 amino acids. V lost 3 bases, J lost 5 bases, and 14 bases lay in between. Per the germline V gene, CDR1 is SGHTA and CDR2 is FQGTGA. The CDR3 DNA reads as TGTGCCAGCAGCTTCCAGCCCGGCTTTGACAATGAGCAGTTCTTC. Protein product: CASSFQPGFDNEQFF.

In this sample, this clonotype turned up many times. J is TRBJ2-3 and V is TRBV7-2; D remains ambiguous. This CDR3 comprises 11 residues. CDR1 and CDR2 from the germline V gene are SGHTA and FQGNSA. V lost 2 bases and J lost 7, with 4 bases in between. CDR3 in amino acids: CASSLRNTQYF. CDR3 in DNA: TGTGCCAGCAGCTTACGGAATACGCAGTATTTT.

This clonotype showed up many times. This rearrangement joins TRBV28 to TRBJ2-7, with 7 bases identical to TRBD1. The CDR3 sequence is 18 residues long. Germline trimming cut 1 base from V and 2 bases from J; bases unmatched to any gene: 14. CDR1 is MDHEN and CDR2 is SYDVKM in the germline V gene. The CDR3 DNA sequence: TGTGCCAGCAGTTTATTAATAGTAATGGGACAGATCCCCTACGAGCAGTACTTC. This sequence encodes CASSLLIVMGQIPYEQYF.

This sequence joins TRBV7-3 and TRBJ2-4; 9 bases align to TRBD2. V lost 5 bases, J lost 9 bases, and 20 bases stayed unmatched. There are 18 residues in the CDR3. Germline loops: CDR1 SGHTA, CDR2 FQGTGA. The chain's CDR3 is CASSPGLAGTSPLGIQYF. CDR3 sequence (DNA): TGTGCCAGCAGCCCGGGGCTAGCGGGAACTTCACCCCTTGGCATTCAGTACTTC.

This clonotype was observed many times. This sequence joins TRBV15 and TRBJ1-1, with D unresolved. V was shortened by 3 bases and J by 6 bases, with 11 bases between the two germline ends. The germline V gene has CDR1 LNHNV and CDR2 YYDKDF (reference sequence). CDR3 length equals 13 residues. The CDR3 DNA is TGTGCCACCAGCAGGGGCGGAGGCGCTGAAGCTTTCTTT. Encoded protein: CATSRGGGAEAFF.

There are many counts of this clonotype. The rearrangement uses TRBV7-8 and TRBJ1-2, with D perhaps TRBD1 (5 bases). V was cut by 1 base and J by 6 bases, with 9 bases left in between. The germline V gene encodes CDR1 SGHVS and CDR2 FQNEAQ. The CDR3 covers 13 residues. The CDR3 coding sequence is TGTGCCAGCAGCTTAGACAGGAGGGATGGCTACACCTTC. Residues: CASSLDRRDGYTF.

A few counts support this clonotype. The chain links TRBV20-1 to TRBJ2-3; 13 nucleotides agree with TRBD2. This CDR3 region has 16 residues. Trimming at V came to 3 bases and at J to 6 bases, leaving 9 bases not matched to a gene. Germline CDR1 is DFQATT and CDR2 is SNEGSKA (reference sequence). CDR3 region: CSARGDPTSGRDTQYF. CDR3 DNA sequence: TGCAGTGCTAGGGGGGATCCGACTAGCGGGAGGGATACGCAGTATTTT.

Points on this clonotype: A much larger clonotype is one base distant, so this may be a read error. In DNA, the CDR3 is TGTGCCACCTACGGGGCAGGGGTGGACACCGGGGAGCTGTTTTTT. Residues: CATYGAGVDTGELFF. The gene calls are TRBV28 and TRBJ2-2, with a possible D match to TRBD1 (6 bases). Trimming took 10 bases from V and 3 from J, leaving 18 bases between them. CDR3 length equals 15 residues. Looked up from germline, CDR1 is MDHEN and CDR2 is SYDVKM.

This clonotype has just a few counts. The chain links TRBV9 to TRBJ2-3; the D is unclear. Germline CDR1 and CDR2: SGDLS and YYNGEE. V gave up 4 bases and J gave up 2 bases, with 14 bases separating them. The CDR3 has 15 amino acids. CDR3 amino acids: CASSPGPRYTDTQYF. CDR3 DNA sequence: TGTGCCAGCAGCCCCGGGCCCCGGTACACAGATACGCAGTATTTT.